This T cell receptor (beta chain) was identified in a study of CD8+ T cells in alopecia areata. Remarks on this clone: Antigen: not known.

Per the germline V gene, CDR1 is MNHEY and CDR2 is SVGAGI. The trim removed 6 bases at V and 11 bases at J, leaving 15 bases unmatched. CDR3 length equals 14 residues. RNA, once extracted, was reverse transcribed into cDNA for use as the sequencing template. Profiling relied on immunoSEQ multiplex PCR, and the TCRdb table lists in-frame clones only, not all of them. The sample records some 5,000 clones, around three fifths being singletons. Study-level findings and limits: Mice gave a clearer picture of TCR sharing than patients did, possibly for HLA-related reasons.

Peripheral blood and lesional scalp punch biopsies were taken from alopecia areata patients. The receptor was derived from a human donor with alopecia areata. The chain joins TRBV6-5 to TRBJ1-1, with TRBD1 matching 7 bases. The specimen comprised skin, sampled at week 0. CDR3: CASRTLGQELRAFF. The CDR3 nucleotides read TGTGCCAGCAGGACGCTCGGACAGGAACTTAGGGCTTTCTTT.